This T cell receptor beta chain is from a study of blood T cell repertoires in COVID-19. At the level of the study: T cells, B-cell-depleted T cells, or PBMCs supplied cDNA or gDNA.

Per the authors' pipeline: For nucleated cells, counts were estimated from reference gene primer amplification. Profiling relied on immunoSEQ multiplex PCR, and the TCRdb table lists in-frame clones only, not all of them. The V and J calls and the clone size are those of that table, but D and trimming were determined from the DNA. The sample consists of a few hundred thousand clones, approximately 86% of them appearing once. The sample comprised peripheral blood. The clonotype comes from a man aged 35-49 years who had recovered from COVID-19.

DNA for the CDR3: TGTGCCAGCGGGGGCAAGTTATTTCAGCCCCAGCATTTT. As protein: CASGGKLFQPQHF. The chain combines TRBV27 with TRBJ1-5; possible D gene TRBD1, 6 bases. V was pared by 8 bases and J by 6 bases, with 14 bases between. The CDR3 is made up of 13 amino acids. The V gene's germline CDR1 is MNHEY and CDR2 SMNVEV (reference sequence).